These T cell receptor beta chains were read from a single sample in a study of identical twins. From the 5' RACE reads, TCRdb called clonotypes with MiXCR, one entry per CDR3 protein. In the table there are 690,000 or so distinct CDR3 sequences, 8.6% of which are singletons. The sample also formed part of further work on yellow fever vaccine responses in identical twins.

The material sequenced was PBMCs. These receptors all come from a woman younger than 35 in good health. The CDR3 runs from the conserved cysteine through the conserved F or W. The order of the fields is D gene, V gene, clone size, J gene, CDR3 protein, CDR3 DNA. D genes are given only for firm matches. A clone size is listed for some rows: how often the clone was seen (once, few, many), or a class if it is expanded.

TRBD1	TRBV20-1	few	TRBJ2-7	CSPRDSSYEQYF	TGCAGCCCCCGGGACAGCTCCTACGAGCAGTACTTC
TRBD2	TRBV10-3	-	TRBJ2-5	CARLLLGLAGKETQYF	TGTGCCAGACTCCTACTCGGACTAGCGGGGAAAGAGACCCAGTACTTC
TRBD1	TRBV7-8	-	TRBJ2-3	CASSSRTGYGTDTQYF	TGTGCCAGCAGCTCTCGGACAGGTTACGGCACAGATACGCAGTATTTT
-	TRBV6-2/TRBV6-3	few	TRBJ2-3	CASTSWLRDGSDTQYF	TGTGCCAGCACCTCTTGGTTAAGGGACGGGTCAGATACGCAGTATTTT
TRBD1	TRBV11-2	many	TRBJ2-1	CASSRVTGTANNEQFF	TGTGCCAGCAGCCGAGTTACCGGGACAGCCAACAATGAGCAGTTCTTC
-	TRBV20-1	many	TRBJ2-3	CSARDIADTQYF	TGCAGTGCTAGAGATATTGCAGATACGCAGTATTTT
TRBD1	TRBV7-9	many	TRBJ2-2	CASSRGTGTGELFF	TGTGCCAGCAGCCGAGGGACAGGGACCGGGGAGCTGTTTTTT
-	TRBV7-2	-	TRBJ2-3	CASSSSPGGASTYTQYF	TGTGCCAGCAGCTCATCACCGGGGGGCGCTAGCACATATACGCAGTATTTT
-	TRBV9	once	TRBJ2-1	CASTATGTPVFNEQFF	TGTGCCAGCACCGCAACCGGGACCCCCGTTTTCAATGAGCAGTTCTTC
TRBD2	TRBV6-5	many	TRBJ2-7	CASSYPMSGGFTYEQYF	TGTGCCAGCAGTTACCCGATGTCGGGAGGGTTCACCTACGAGCAGTACTTC
-	TRBV20-1	-	TRBJ2-2	CSARDRAGTGELFF	TGCAGTGCTAGAGACAGGGCGGGGACCGGGGAGCTGTTTTTT
-	TRBV18	once	TRBJ1-1	CASSPRFRDTEAFF	TGTGCCAGCTCACCAAGATTCCGGGACACTGAAGCTTTCTTT
-	TRBV7-9	few	TRBJ2-5	CASSLVTFRDHQETQYF	TGTGCCAGCAGCTTAGTGACCTTCCGGGACCACCAAGAGACCCAGTACTTC
-	TRBV7-8	-	TRBJ2-7	CASSSAQAYEQYF	TGTGCCAGCAGCTCAGCCCAGGCCTACGAGCAGTACTTC
TRBD2	TRBV20-1	few	TRBJ2-1	CSATKLAGGYNEQFF	TGCAGTGCTACCAAACTAGCGGGGGGGTACAATGAGCAGTTCTTC
TRBD2	TRBV29-1	-	TRBJ2-3	CSVEASGSTDTQYF	TGCAGCGTTGAGGCTAGCGGGAGTACAGATACGCAGTATTTT
TRBD2	TRBV5-1	many	TRBJ2-2	CASSYGTSGGNTGELFF	TGCGCCAGCAGCTACGGGACTAGCGGGGGGAACACCGGGGAGCTGTTTTTT
TRBD1	TRBV27	-	TRBJ2-6	CASSLRDRPSSGANVLTF	TGTGCCAGCAGTTTACGGGACAGGCCTAGCTCTGGGGCCAACGTCCTGACTTTC
-	TRBV14	few	TRBJ2-7	CASSHKQENEQYF	TGTGCCAGCAGCCACAAACAGGAAAACGAGCAGTACTTC
-	TRBV6-1	few	TRBJ2-1	CASRGPGRPGNEQFF	TGTGCCAGCAGGGGACCGGGACGTCCGGGGAATGAGCAGTTCTTC
TRBD2	TRBV6-5	-	TRBJ2-7	CASSYSSSGSGELYF	TGTGCCAGCAGTTACTCCTCTAGCGGGAGTGGCGAGCTGTACTTC
-	TRBV18	few	TRBJ2-1	CASSASKANEQFF	TGTGCCAGCTCAGCTAGCAAGGCAAATGAGCAGTTCTTC
-	TRBV19	few	TRBJ2-2	CASSERSTWELFF	TGTGCCAGTTCGGAGAGATCGACGTGGGAGCTGTTTTTT
TRBD1	TRBV11-1	-	TRBJ2-2	CASSLVRRGQEYTGELFF	TGTGCCAGCAGCTTAGTTCGCAGGGGGCAGGAGTACACCGGGGAGCTGTTTTTT
TRBD2	TRBV7-2	few	TRBJ2-1	CASSHTGTSLLDEQFF	TGTGCCAGCAGCCACACCGGGACTAGCCTCTTAGATGAGCAGTTCTTC
-	TRBV12-3/TRBV12-4	many	TRBJ2-7	CASSIEAASYEQYF	TGTGCCAGCAGTATAGAAGCCGCTTCCTACGAGCAGTACTTC
TRBD2	TRBV7-2	many	TRBJ2-1	CASSSGLAGNNEQFF	TGTGCCAGCAGCTCCGGACTAGCCGGGAACAATGAGCAGTTCTTC
TRBD1	TRBV10-3	-	TRBJ2-7	CAIRGDRGLAYEQYF	TGTGCCATCAGGGGGGACAGGGGGCTTGCCTACGAGCAGTACTTC
-	TRBV5-1	many	TRBJ1-2	CASSLDRDYGYTF	TGCGCCAGCAGCTTGGACAGGGACTATGGCTACACCTTC
-	TRBV5-4	-	TRBJ2-1	CASSFLPDNEQFF	TGTGCCAGCAGCTTTCTTCCAGACAATGAGCAGTTCTTC
-	TRBV6-2/TRBV6-3	many	TRBJ2-2	CASSYSYTGELFF	TGTGCCAGCAGTTACTCATACACCGGGGAGCTGTTTTTT
-	TRBV15	-	TRBJ2-5	CATSKWRETQYF	TGTGCCACCAGCAAATGGAGAGAGACCCAGTACTTC
TRBD2	TRBV2	-	TRBJ2-1	CASSDRGDEQFF	TGTGCCAGCAGTGATCGGGGGGATGAGCAGTTCTTC
TRBD2	TRBV20-1	few	TRBJ2-7	CSARVASGVSYEQYF	TGCAGTGCTAGAGTCGCTAGCGGGGTATCCTACGAGCAGTACTTC
-	TRBV11-2	few	TRBJ2-7	CASRQLGYEQYF	TGTGCCAGCAGGCAACTAGGCTACGAGCAGTACTTC
TRBD2	TRBV12-3/TRBV12-4	many	TRBJ2-7	CASSLGGRLNEQYF	TGTGCCAGCAGTTTAGGCGGGAGACTCAACGAGCAGTACTTC
TRBD1	TRBV29-1	many	TRBJ2-3	CSVVFQGEGNTQYF	TGCAGCGTTGTATTTCAGGGGGAAGGAAATACGCAGTATTTT
-	TRBV12-3/TRBV12-4	many	TRBJ1-5	CASSFEMSGAAAQPQHF	TGTGCCAGCAGTTTCGAGATGTCAGGGGCGGCAGCTCAGCCCCAGCATTTT
TRBD2	TRBV5-1	-	TRBJ2-2	CASSLVLADTGELFF	TGCGCCAGCAGCTTGGTGCTAGCGGACACCGGGGAGCTGTTTTTT
-	TRBV9	-	TRBJ2-1	CASSEQGAQINEQFF	TGTGCCAGCAGCGAACAGGGTGCCCAAATCAATGAGCAGTTCTTC
TRBD2	TRBV7-3	many	TRBJ2-3	CASSLLAGGSDTQYF	TGTGCCAGCAGCTTGCTAGCGGGGGGATCAGATACGCAGTATTTT
TRBD1	TRBV7-9	few	TRBJ2-2	CASNSGGLNTGELFF	TGTGCCAGCAACTCAGGGGGCTTGAACACCGGGGAGCTGTTTTTT
TRBD2	TRBV5-8	-	TRBJ2-4	CASSLVGGGKNIQYF	TGTGCCAGCAGCCTGGTCGGGGGGGGCAAAAACATTCAGTACTTC
TRBD1	TRBV5-8	many	TRBJ2-1	CASSLDRGGEQFF	TGTGCCAGCAGTTTGGACAGGGGGGGCGAGCAGTTCTTC
TRBD2	TRBV18	few	TRBJ2-3	CASSHSGRETDTQYF	TGTGCCAGCTCACACAGCGGGAGGGAGACAGATACGCAGTATTTT
TRBD1	TRBV3-1	-	TRBJ2-1	CASTQAYNRQGGSNEQFF	TGTGCCTCCACCCAAGCCTACAACAGACAGGGGGGGAGCAATGAGCAGTTCTTC
TRBD1	TRBV5-4	many	TRBJ1-1	CASSLLTGWNTEAFF	TGTGCCAGCAGCTTACTGACAGGGTGGAACACTGAAGCTTTCTTT
TRBD2	TRBV4-2	-	TRBJ2-3	CASSQEFASGTGDTQYF	TGTGCCAGCAGCCAAGAATTCGCAAGCGGGACTGGGGATACGCAGTATTTT
TRBD1	TRBV29-1	-	TRBJ2-1	CSVEVYRGNEQFF	TGCAGCGTTGAAGTGTACAGGGGCAATGAGCAGTTCTTC
TRBD1	TRBV19	few	TRBJ1-2	CASSIRDSLYGYTF	TGTGCCAGTAGTATCCGGGACAGTCTCTATGGCTACACCTTC
-	TRBV12-3/TRBV12-4	few	TRBJ2-5	CASLGSGTETQYF	TGTGCCAGCCTGGGGTCGGGGACCGAGACCCAGTACTTC
-	TRBV9	few	TRBJ2-3	CASSVVGLGSDTQYF	TGTGCCAGCAGCGTAGTGGGGCTAGGATCAGATACGCAGTATTTT
TRBD1	TRBV7-9	few	TRBJ2-7	CASSATGDHEQYF	TGTGCCAGCAGCGCTACAGGGGACCACGAGCAGTACTTC
-	TRBV6-5	many	TRBJ2-5	CASSQSLETQYF	TGTGCCAGCAGCCAGAGCCTGGAGACCCAGTACTTC
TRBD1	TRBV15	few	TRBJ1-3	CATSRTTTGVGNTIYF	TGTGCCACCAGCAGAACGACCACAGGGGTCGGAAACACCATATATTTT